These 30 T cell receptor beta chains were sequenced from one sample in a study of T cells in Graves' hyperthyroidism and ophthalmopathy (dated by TCRdb to between 2018 and 2021). Libraries were built with multiplex PCR. The instrument given in TCRdb is Illumina HiSeq 2000. Amplification of TCR beta CDR3 regions was carried out from RNA transcripts. The TCR CDR3 was subjected to a first round of RT-PCR using the HTBI primer set and the Qiagen OneStep RT-PCR kit. TCRdb handled the public reads itself, with Q25 trimming in fastp and clone calling in MiXCR, and kept productive beta chains. CDR3 protein duplicates are merged, each entry listing the most common genes and DNA. The sample data list hundreds of thousands of distinct CDR3 sequences, and approximately 15% of these were observed just once. The biggest ten clones account for about 4% of the sample. Sequenced sample: blood. All receptors derive from a woman between 40 and 50 years old with Graves' ophthalmopathy.

In its sample, this clonotype was seen many times. The chain has TRBV28 and TRBJ1-5; D gene ambiguous. The germline V and J ends were trimmed by 3 bases and 7 bases, with 7 bases remaining between them. There are 12 residues in the CDR3. The germline gives CDR1 MDHEN, CDR2 SYDVKM. The CDR3 is CASSFSRQPQHF. In DNA form, the CDR3 reads TGTGCCAGCAGTTTCTCGCGACAGCCCCAGCATTTT. Full variable domain (outside the CDR3, taken from reference TRBV28 and TRBJ1-5): DVKVTQSSRYLVKRTGEKVFLECVQDMDHENMFWYRQDPGLGLRLIYFSYDVKMKEKGDIPEGYSVSREKKERFSLILESASTNQTSMYLCASSFSRQPQHFGDGTRLSIL.

The table lists this clonotype with many counts. V is TRBV28 and J is TRBJ2-7; D may be TRBD1 (6 bases). CDR1 and CDR2 (germline): MDHEN, SYDVKM. This CDR3 contains 19 residues. The V gene lost 4 bases and the J gene lost 4 bases, with 29 bases spanning the gap. The CDR3 region has the DNA TGTGCCAGCAGTTCCTACGTTAGGACAGCGTCTCCTAAGTTTTACGAGCAGTACTTC. Translated, it gives CASSSYVRTASPKFYEQYF.

The J gene is TRBJ1-2, the V gene TRBV2; no firm D call. CDR3 length: 13 amino acids. Germline CDR1 reads SNHLY; CDR2 reads FYNNEI. Trimming stripped 3 bases from V and 7 bases from J, with 12 bases between. As DNA, the CDR3 is TGTGCCAGCAGTGAGACCTCGGGGTCTGGCTACACCTTC. Translated, it gives CASSETSGSGYTF.

At least ten counts were recorded for this clonotype. The CDR3 DNA is TGTGCCAGTGGGTACTGGCGGGAGGCCGACTACGAGCAGTACTTC. It specifies CASGYWREADYEQYF. This chain uses TRBV6-5 with TRBJ2-7, with 8 nucleotides matching TRBD2. The CDR3 contains 15 residues. From germline, CDR1 is MNHEY and CDR2 SVGAGI. The V and J ends lost 9 bases and 3 bases, in that order; junction bases with no gene match: 13.

Only a few counts were recorded for this clonotype. CDR3 DNA sequence: TGTGCCACCAGCTTGGGACTAGCGGGCTTCGGATCCTTCGATGAGCAGTTCTTC. Translated, it gives CATSLGLAGFGSFDEQFF. The chain carries TRBV15 and TRBJ2-1, with TRBD2 matching over 12 bases. This CDR3 spans 18 amino acids. With 5 bases clipped from V and 8 bases from J, the junction kept 16 bases outside the gene matches. Germline V gene data show CDR1 as LNHNV and CDR2 as YYDKDF (reference sequence).

The chain recombines TRBV7-2 with TRBJ2-5; a possible D gene is TRBD2 (8 bases). Trimming removed 5 bases at V and 0 bases at J, with 13 bases between. CDR1 and CDR2 (germline): SGHTA, FQGNSA. The CDR3 contains 15 residues. The CDR3 DNA follows: TGTGCCAGCAGCAGCGGGGGACAGAACCAAGAGACCCAGTACTTC. This translates into CASSSGGQNQETQYF.

This clonotype was recorded at least ten times. V gene TRBV7-8 combines with J gene TRBJ2-2, with D tentatively TRBD1 or TRBD2 (5 bases each). This CDR3 contains 15 residues. Looked up from germline, CDR1 is SGHVS and CDR2 is FQNEAQ. Trimming shortened V by 3 bases and J by 5 bases, and 13 bases separated the two germline ends. CDR3: CASSLGVEGTGELFF. For the CDR3, the DNA is TGTGCCAGCAGCTTGGGGGTCGAGGGGACCGGGGAGCTGTTTTTT.

This clonotype showed up many times. The V gene is TRBV28, the J gene TRBJ2-7, with 7 bases that match TRBD1. This CDR3 contains 13 residues. V gave up 6 bases and J gave up 5 bases; unmatched junction bases: 7. Germline-derived CDR1 and CDR2 are MDHEN and SYDVKM. CDR3 nucleotide sequence: TGTGCCAGCAGCTACAGGGGTAGGGACGAGCAGTACTTC. This sequence encodes CASSYRGRDEQYF. Using reference TRBV28 and TRBJ2-7 for the parts outside the CDR3, the full variable domain is DVKVTQSSRYLVKRTGEKVFLECVQDMDHENMFWYRQDPGLGLRLIYFSYDVKMKEKGDIPEGYSVSREKKERFSLILESASTNQTSMYLCASSYRGRDEQYFGPGTRLTVT.

There are a few counts of this clonotype. The chain combines TRBV14 with TRBJ2-2, with TRBD1 matching 8 bases. CDR1 and CDR2 from the germline V gene are SGHDN and FVKESK. CDR3 length equals 18 residues. With V trimmed by 0 bases and J by 6 bases, 12 bases remained unmatched. Here the CDR3 reads CASSQDLFGTGDAGELFF. The CDR3 DNA reads as TGTGCCAGCAGCCAAGATCTCTTTGGGACAGGTGACGCCGGGGAGCTGTTTTTT.

In its sample, this clonotype was seen many times. The chain joins TRBV4-2 to TRBJ1-2; no definite D call. The V end lost 5 bases, the J end lost 6 bases, and 10 bases lay between the germline ends. Germline loops: CDR1 LGHNA, CDR2 YNFKEQ. The CDR3 has 12 amino acids. CDR3 sequence (DNA): TGTGCCAGCAGCGACCCTTTGGATGGCTACACCTTC. It is translated as CASSDPLDGYTF.

The chain's CDR3 is CASSPAGRAYEQYF. DNA for the CDR3: TGTGCCAGCTCACCAGCCGGTCGAGCCTACGAGCAGTACTTC. V and J are TRBV18 and TRBJ2-7; no reliable D call. The V gene's germline CDR1 is KGHSH and CDR2 LQKENI. V was shortened by 2 bases and J by 2 bases, with 10 bases between the two germline ends. The CDR3 consists of 14 residues.

The CDR3 region is CASRGFSGSNGELFF. The CDR3 DNA follows: TGTGCCAGCAGAGGGTTTAGCGGGAGTAACGGGGAGCTGTTTTTT. This chain uses TRBV28 with TRBJ2-2; TRBD2 agrees at 9 bases. This CDR3 contains 15 residues. From germline, CDR1 is MDHEN and CDR2 SYDVKM. Trimming at V came to 6 bases and at J to 7 bases, leaving 9 bases not matched to a gene.

The genes are TRBV12-3 or TRBV12-4 and TRBJ2-2; a weak D match, TRBD2 (6 bases). V lost 3 bases and J 4 bases, leaving 12 bases between the germline ends. The CDR3 extends over 15 amino acids. The DNA of the CDR3 is TGTGCCAGCAGTTTCGGAGGGACTTTCACCGGGGAGCTGTTTTTT. Its protein product is CASSFGGTFTGELFF.

The table lists this clonotype with a few counts. The chain employs TRBV11-1 and TRBJ1-3; 8 bases line up with TRBD1. This CDR3 has 16 amino acids. Germline V gene data show CDR1 as SGHAT and CDR2 as FQDESV (reference sequence). The V and J ends lost 1 base and 3 bases, in that order; junction bases with no gene match: 5. For the CDR3, the DNA is TGTGCCAGCAGCTTAGGAGACAGGGGAAATGGAAACACCATATATTTT. Residues: CASSLGDRGNGNTIYF.

This clonotype was recorded at least ten times. The chain is built from TRBV2 and TRBJ2-7, with a tentative D call TRBD2 (6 bases). This CDR3 has 14 residues. V lost 7 bases and J 0 bases, leaving 13 bases between the germline ends. Germline V lookup: CDR1 SNHLY, CDR2 FYNNEI. CDR3 nucleotide sequence: TGTGCCAGCACGGAGGGATGGGGCTCCTACGAGCAGTACTTC. Protein: CASTEGWGSYEQYF.

Ten or more counts support this clonotype. The V gene is TRBV6-2 or TRBV6-3, the J gene TRBJ1-1; no clear D gene. CDR3 length: 13 residues. V was trimmed by 8 bases and J by 2 bases, leaving 12 bases between them. Germline V CDR1 and CDR2: MNHEY, SVGEGT. The CDR3 region has the DNA TGTGCCAGCGGTCGGGAAGTCAACACTGAAGCTTTCTTT. Its translation: CASGREVNTEAFF.

In this sample, this clonotype turned up many times. The chain joins TRBV27 to TRBJ2-7, with TRBD2 matching 7 bases. Germline V CDR1 and CDR2: MNHEY, SMNVEV (reference sequence). The CDR3 covers 14 residues. After removal of 2 bases from V and 0 bases from J, the junction contained 1 base not matched to a gene. The CDR3 bases are TGTGCCAGCAGTTTACTAGCGGCCTCCTACGAGCAGTACTTC. Residues: CASSLLAASYEQYF.

This clonotype was counted between two and nine times. The V gene is TRBV30, the J gene TRBJ2-2; D is perhaps TRBD2 (5 bases). With 0 bases removed from V and 6 bases from J, the gap between germline ends came to 14 bases. Germline CDR1 reads GTSNPN; CDR2 reads SVGIG (reference sequence). CDR3 size: 15 residues. The CDR3 reads CAWSVLPGRAGELFF. CDR3 DNA sequence: TGTGCCTGGAGTGTACTTCCGGGAAGGGCCGGGGAGCTGTTTTTT.

This clonotype was found many times. The V and J genes are TRBV20-1 and TRBJ2-7, with 7 positions matching TRBD2. CDR3 length equals 15 residues. V lost 1 base, J lost 2 bases, and 8 bases stayed unmatched. Germline assignment: CDR1 DFQATT and CDR2 SNEGSKA (reference sequence). CDR3 residues: CSARVGRARTYEQYF. DNA for the CDR3: TGCAGTGCTAGAGTTGGGAGGGCCAGGACCTACGAGCAGTACTTC.

This clonotype was seen at least ten times. The chain uses TRBV7-9 and TRBJ2-1; no definite D call. Germline-derived CDR1 and CDR2 are SEHNR and FQNEAQ (reference sequence). CDR3 length: 12 residues. Trimming took off 5 bases at V and 3 bases at J, with 5 bases between the two ends. The CDR3 here is CASSPGYNEQFF. As DNA, the CDR3 is TGTGCCAGCAGCCCAGGCTACAATGAGCAGTTCTTC. The variable domain in full, completed from reference TRBV7-9 and TRBJ2-1, reads DTGVSQNPRHKITKRGQNVTFRCDPISEHNRLYWYRQTLGQGPEFLTYFQNEAQLEKSRLLSDRFSAERPKGSFSTLEIQRTEQGDSAMYLCASSPGYNEQFFGPGTRLTVL.

This clonotype showed up many times. The rearrangement uses TRBV11-2 and TRBJ2-5; 12 bases fit TRBD2. CDR1 SGHAT and CDR2 FQNNGV come from the germline V gene. This CDR3 is 15 amino acids long. V lost 6 bases to trimming and J lost 6 bases; unmatched junction nucleotides: 8. The CDR3 protein is CASRLGLAGTKTQYF. CDR3 sequence (DNA): TGTGCCAGCAGACTAGGACTAGCGGGAACGAAGACCCAGTACTTC.

The V gene is TRBV6-2 or TRBV6-3, the J gene TRBJ2-3; 7 nucleotides align to TRBD2. There are 19 residues in the CDR3. The V gene end was trimmed by 5 bases and the J gene end by 2 bases; junction bases not matched to a gene: 19. Germline V lookup: CDR1 MNHEY, CDR2 SVGEGT. The CDR3 region has the DNA TGTGCCAGCAGTCCCCCCCCGGGACTAACCGACACCCTCACAGATACGCAGTATTTT. This translates into CASSPPPGLTDTLTDTQYF.

The CDR3 spells CASRLPHLKTQYF. CDR3 in DNA: TGTGCCAGCAGGCTTCCTCACTTGAAGACCCAGTACTTC. This chain uses TRBV2 with TRBJ2-5; the D is unclear. The CDR3 has 13 amino acids. The germline V and J ends were trimmed by 6 bases and 6 bases, with 14 bases remaining between them. Looked up from germline, CDR1 is SNHLY and CDR2 is FYNNEI.

Remarks on this clonotype: This clone may be a read error of a much larger clone one base away. The chain joins TRBV20-1 to TRBJ1-5; D is uncertain. The CDR3 totals 12 residues. Germline CDR1 is DFQATT and CDR2 is SNEGSKA (reference sequence). The CDR3 reads CGARFSNQPQHF. CDR3 bases: TGCGGTGCTAGGTTTAGCAATCAGCCCCAGCATTTT.

This clonotype was seen ten or more times. This rearrangement joins TRBV15 to TRBJ2-5, with TRBD2 matching over 12 bases. This CDR3 is built from 17 residues. V trimming: 4 bases; J trimming: 5 bases; junction bases outside the gene matches: 11. CDR1 is LNHNV and CDR2 is YYDKDF in the germline V gene (reference sequence). CDR3 DNA sequence: TGTGCCACCAGCAAGAGTGGACTAGCGGGATTACTTGAGACCCAGTACTTC. Translated: CATSKSGLAGLLETQYF.

This clonotype was observed at least ten times. The rearrangement links TRBV6-2 or TRBV6-3 to TRBJ2-5; TRBD2 might be the D (6 bases). There are 14 residues in the CDR3. Trimming stripped 7 bases from V and 6 bases from J, with 18 bases between. The germline gives CDR1 MNHEY, CDR2 SVGEGT. The CDR3 DNA reads TGTGCCAGCATCCACGAGGGCCGGGAGAAGACCCAGTACTTC. It encodes CASIHEGREKTQYF.

This clonotype was observed a handful of times. The rearrangement joins TRBV7-2 to TRBJ1-3; D not certain. Germline V gene lookup returns CDR1 SGHTA and CDR2 FQGNSA. This CDR3 contains 13 residues. Trimming removed 1 base from V and 9 bases from J, with 10 bases in between. The DNA for the CDR3 is TGTGCCAGCAGCTTAGGAGTCCGGGGCACCATATATTTT. Protein sequence: CASSLGVRGTIYF. Drawing the rest from reference TRBV7-2 and TRBJ1-3, the complete variable domain is GAGVSQSPSNKVTEKGKDVELRCDPISGHTALYWYRQSLGQGLEFLIYFQGNSAPDKSGLPSDRFSAERTGGSVSTLTIQRTQQEDSAVYLCASSLGVRGTIYFGEGSWLTVV.

This clonotype was found many times. This chain connects TRBV12-5 to TRBJ2-2, with unresolved D. The length of the CDR3 is 12 residues. With 3 bases removed from V and 7 bases from J, the gap between germline ends came to 6 bases. Germline V gene data show CDR1 as LGHNT and CDR2 as FRNRAP. CDR3 nucleotides: TGTGCTAGTGGTTTTCAGAGCGGGGAGCTGTTTTTT. It translates to CASGFQSGELFF.

This clonotype has at least ten counts. The rearrangement joins TRBV4-1 to TRBJ2-7; TRBD1 aligns across 8 bases. With V trimmed by 1 base and J by 0 bases, 2 bases remained unmatched. Germline assignment: CDR1 MGHRA and CDR2 YSYEKL. This CDR3 is built from 15 residues. In DNA form, the CDR3 reads TGCGCCAGCAGCCAAGGGACAGGGAGCTCCTACGAGCAGTACTTC. Its translation: CASSQGTGSSYEQYF.

This clonotype came up many times. The chain uses TRBV11-1 and TRBJ2-3, with D possibly being TRBD1 (5 bases). The ends were cut back, 4 bases at V and 1 base at J, with 9 bases in the middle. This CDR3 has 14 residues. Germline-derived CDR1 and CDR2 are SGHAT and FQDESV (reference sequence). CDR3 DNA sequence: TGTGCCAGCAGCTCCTTGACAGGCACAGATACGCAGTATTTT. Translating it yields CASSSLTGTDTQYF.